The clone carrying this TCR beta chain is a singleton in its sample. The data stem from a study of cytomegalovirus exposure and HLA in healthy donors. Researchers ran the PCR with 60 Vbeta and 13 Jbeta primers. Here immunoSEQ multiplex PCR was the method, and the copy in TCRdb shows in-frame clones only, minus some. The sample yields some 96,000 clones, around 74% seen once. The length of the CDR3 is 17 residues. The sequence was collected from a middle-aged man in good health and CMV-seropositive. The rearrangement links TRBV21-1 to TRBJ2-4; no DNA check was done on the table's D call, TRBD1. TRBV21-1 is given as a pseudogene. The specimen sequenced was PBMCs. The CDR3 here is CASRKETGEEAKNIQYF. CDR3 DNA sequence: TGTGCCAGCAGGAAAGAAACAGGGGAGGAAGCCAAAAACATTCAGTACTTC.